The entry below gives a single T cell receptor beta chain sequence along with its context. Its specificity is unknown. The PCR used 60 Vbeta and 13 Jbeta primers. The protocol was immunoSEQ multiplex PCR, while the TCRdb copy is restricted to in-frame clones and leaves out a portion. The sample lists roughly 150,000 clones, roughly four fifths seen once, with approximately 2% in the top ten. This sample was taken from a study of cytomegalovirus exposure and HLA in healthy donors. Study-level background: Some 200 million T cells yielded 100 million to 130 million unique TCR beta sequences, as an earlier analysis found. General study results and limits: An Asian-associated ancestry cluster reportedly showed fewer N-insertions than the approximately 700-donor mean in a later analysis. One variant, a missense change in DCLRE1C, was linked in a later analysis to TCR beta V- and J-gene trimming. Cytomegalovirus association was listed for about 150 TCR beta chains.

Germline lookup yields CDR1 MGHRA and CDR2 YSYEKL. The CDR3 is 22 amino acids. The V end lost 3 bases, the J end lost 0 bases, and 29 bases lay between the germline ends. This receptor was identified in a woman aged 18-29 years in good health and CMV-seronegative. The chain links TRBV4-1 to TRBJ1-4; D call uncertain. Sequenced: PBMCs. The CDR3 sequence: CASSQRSLLAAPVISTNEKLFF. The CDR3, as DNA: TGCGCCAGCAGCCAGAGGTCCTTACTGGCGGCTCCAGTTATCTCAACTAATGAAAAACTGTTTTTT.